What follows describes a single T cell receptor (beta chain). A much bigger clone sits one base away, suggesting this may be a read error. Some clones are missing from TCRdb's copy, which holds only in-frame ones; the method was immunoSEQ multiplex PCR. The sample lists 450,000 or so clones, 70% to 80% occurring once. Per the germline V gene, CDR1 is MDHEN and CDR2 is SYDVKM. The CDR3 totals 16 residues. This sample was taken from a study of shared clonotypes between healthy human individuals. The origin of this receptor is a woman in her thirties or forties in good health. Some clones in this sample may be carry-over from other donors' samples. The chain recombines TRBV28 with TRBJ2-2; D is perhaps TRBD2 (6 bases). The sequenced material came from PBMCs. As DNA, the CDR3 is TGTGCCAGCAGTTTAGATCAGGCGGGGTACACCGGGGAGCTGTCTTTT. It specifies CASSLDQAGYTGELSF. Using reference TRBV28 and TRBJ2-2 for the parts outside the CDR3, the full variable domain is DVKVTQSSRYLVKRTGEKVFLECVQDMDHENMFWYRQDPGLGLRLIYFSYDVKMKEKGDIPEGYSVSREKKERFSLILESASTNQTSMYLCASSLDQAGYTGELSFGEGSRLTVL.